Shown below are 25 T cell receptor beta chains from a single sample sequenced in a study of cytomegalovirus exposure and HLA in healthy donors. PCR involved 60 Vbeta and 13 Jbeta primers. Repertoires were generated with immunoSEQ multiplex PCR, while TCRdb's copy carries only in-frame clones and drops some. The table includes some 170,000 clones, around a tenth detected once. Sequencing was carried out using PBMCs. The receptors here all came from a woman aged 25 to 39 in good health and CMV-seropositive.

The chain is built from TRBV18 and TRBJ1-4; 8 bases are shared with TRBD1. Germline CDR1 KGHSH, CDR2 LQKENI. The CDR3 contains 15 residues. The V segment lost 2 bases and the J segment 3 bases; nucleotides outside the gene matches: 2. The CDR3 bases are TGTGCCAGCTCACCAATGGACAGGGCTAATGAAAAACTGTTTTTT. It is translated as CASSPMDRANEKLFF. The variable domain in full, with the rest retrieved from reference TRBV18 and TRBJ1-4, is NAGVMQNPRHLVRRRGQEARLRCSPMKGHSHVYWYRQLPEEGLKFMVYLQKENIIDESGMPKERFSAEFPKEGPSILRIQQVVRGDSAAYFCASSPMDRANEKLFFGSGTQLSVL.

DNA for the CDR3: TGCAGCGCTACACTAGTTTCGGAAGCCAAAAACATTCAGTACTTC. It is translated as CSATLVSEAKNIQYF. This chain joins TRBV29-1 and TRBJ2-4; D possibly corresponds to TRBD2 (5 bases). This CDR3 spans 15 amino acids. Looked up from germline, CDR1 is SQVTM and CDR2 is ANQGSEA. Trimming removed 7 bases from V and 0 bases from J, with 16 bases in between.

This clone was counted a few times. The CDR3 reads CASSLGGRMNTEAFF. As DNA, the CDR3 is TGTGCCAGCAGCCTCGGGGGACGGATGAACACTGAAGCTTTCTTT. The rearrangement uses TRBV9 and TRBJ1-1; maybe TRBD1 (5 bases). Germline V gene data show CDR1 as SGDLS and CDR2 as YYNGEE. Trimming removed 4 bases at V and 0 bases at J, with 13 bases between. This CDR3 has 15 amino acids.

This clone was counted only a few times. The rearrangement links TRBV5-5 to TRBJ2-7; 7 bases are a match to TRBD1. Germline V lookup: CDR1 SGHKS, CDR2 YYEKEE (reference sequence). The CDR3 contains 13 residues. The V and J ends lost 5 bases and 8 bases, in that order; junction bases with no gene match: 10. CDR3 loop: CASSPRTGAKQYF. CDR3 nucleotides: TGTGCCAGCAGTCCTAGGACAGGCGCGAAGCAGTACTTC.

This clone was observed a handful of times. The chain couples TRBV6-1 to TRBJ2-3; a possible D gene is TRBD1 (5 bases). Trimming took off 3 bases at V and 0 bases at J, with 13 bases between the two ends. CDR3 length: 16 amino acids. CDR1 is MNHNS and CDR2 is SASEGT in the germline V gene. The CDR3 loop reads CASSDRQHTSTDTQYF. The CDR3 DNA follows: TGTGCCAGCAGTGATCGACAGCACACTAGCACAGATACGCAGTATTTT.

The chain combines TRBV6-5 with TRBJ2-1, with 7 bases fitting TRBD1. Per germline, CDR1 MNHEY and CDR2 SVGAGI. J gave up 8 bases and V 7 bases, and 8 bases lay outside the gene matches. The CDR3 totals 13 residues. CDR3 protein: CASTGTEGYEQFF. Written as DNA, the CDR3 is TGTGCCAGCACCGGGACAGAGGGCTATGAGCAGTTCTTC.

In DNA form, the CDR3 reads TGTGCCAGCAGCAGATGGACAGAGAATAACTATGGCTACACCTTC. It codes for CASSRWTENNYGYTF. This chain connects TRBV7-9 to TRBJ1-2; a weak D match, TRBD1 (6 bases). The CDR3 consists of 15 residues. With 5 bases removed from V and 1 base from J, the gap between germline ends came to 14 bases. Germline assignment: CDR1 SEHNR and CDR2 FQNEAQ (reference sequence).

This clone appeared a few times. This chain links TRBV6-6 with TRBJ1-5; a possible D gene is TRBD1 (5 bases). Germline V CDR1 and CDR2: MNHNY, SVGAGI (reference sequence). The CDR3 contains 13 residues. The V end was cut by 4 bases, the J end by 7 bases, with 11 bases between. The CDR3 here is CASSLGVKQPQHF. The CDR3 DNA reads as TGTGCCAGCAGTTTAGGGGTTAAACAGCCCCAGCATTTT.

This clone was seen a few times. The CDR3: CAWSGGTDFYQPQHF. The DNA of the CDR3 is TGTGCCTGGAGTGGGGGGACAGACTTTTATCAGCCCCAGCATTTT. The rearrangement uses TRBV30 and TRBJ1-5; TRBD1 aligns across 7 bases. Germline lookup yields CDR1 GTSNPN and CDR2 SVGIG (reference sequence). With V trimmed by 1 base and J by 5 bases, 8 bases remained unmatched. The CDR3 totals 15 residues.

This chain connects TRBV25-1 to TRBJ1-1; TRBD1 might be the D (5 bases). Trimming pared 4 bases from V and 6 bases from J, leaving 15 bases between. This CDR3 has 14 amino acids. Germline V gives CDR1 MGHDK, CDR2 SYGVNS. The CDR3 nucleotides read TGTGCCAGCAGTGGTATAGACAGCCTCTCTGAAGCTTTCTTT. Encoded protein: CASSGIDSLSEAFF.

This clone was picked up a small number of times. The chain employs TRBV10-2 and TRBJ2-7, with 8 bases aligning to TRBD1. Germline V CDR1 and CDR2: WSHSY, SAAADI. The CDR3 consists of 14 residues. The V and J ends lost 6 bases and 4 bases, in that order; junction bases with no gene match: 8. CDR3 bases: TGCGCCAGCAGAAGCTCAGGGGGCGGATACGAGCAGTACTTC. Translating gives CASRSSGGGYEQYF.

This clone was seen more than once but under ten times. The chain employs TRBV18 and TRBJ2-1, with no clear D. The CDR3 has 15 residues. Trimming left V 6 bases short and J 2 bases short, with 14 bases between. Germline CDR1 and CDR2: KGHSH and LQKENI. The DNA for the CDR3 is TGTGCCAGCTCCCGGTGGAGCCAAACCTACAATGAGCAGTTCTTC. Translation: CASSRWSQTYNEQFF.

This clone was seen a few times. This rearrangement joins TRBV6-5 to TRBJ1-3; TRBD1 matches at 7 bases. CDR3 length equals 15 residues. Germline CDR1 MNHEY, CDR2 SVGAGI. Unmatched junction bases numbered 5, after V lost 5 bases and J lost 1 base. The CDR3 sequence is CASSNRGLSGNTIYF. CDR3 bases: TGTGCCAGCAGTAACAGGGGTTTGTCTGGAAACACCATATATTTT.

V is TRBV6-5 and J is TRBJ2-3; 12 nucleotides agree with TRBD2. Germline CDR1 reads MNHEY; CDR2 reads SVGAGI. CDR3 length equals 15 residues. The J segment lost 4 bases and the V segment lost 6 bases, leaving 5 bases of the junction unmatched. The CDR3 DNA reads as TGTGCCAGCAGACTAGCGGGAGGTGGGGCAGATACGCAGTATTTT. Residues: CASRLAGGGADTQYF.

This clone showed up just a few times. This sequence joins TRBV7-2 and TRBJ2-1; TRBD1 is a possible D gene (6 bases). Germline V CDR1 and CDR2: SGHTA, FQGNSA. CDR3 length: 14 residues. Trimming stripped 3 bases from V and 2 bases from J, with 8 bases between. The CDR3 loop reads CASSFGTTYNEQFF. The CDR3 DNA follows: TGTGCCAGCAGCTTCGGGACAACCTACAATGAGCAGTTCTTC.

This sequence joins TRBV7-9 and TRBJ2-3; 8 positions match TRBD2. In germline, CDR1 is SEHNR, CDR2 FQNEAQ (reference sequence). Trimming cost V 0 bases and J 3 bases; bases outside gene matches: 5. CDR3 size: 16 residues. The CDR3 bases are TGTGCCAGCAGCTTAGCGCTCGGGAGGGGAACAGATACGCAGTATTTT. Translation: CASSLALGRGTDTQYF.

This clone appeared once. The gene calls are TRBV19 and TRBJ2-2; D gene unclear. Trimming took 5 bases from V and 5 from J, leaving 12 bases between them. CDR3 length: 14 residues. CDR1 and CDR2 (germline): LNHDA, SQIVND (reference sequence). This CDR3 is CASSAVRVTGELFF. The CDR3 DNA sequence: TGTGCCAGTAGTGCCGTCCGCGTGACCGGGGAGCTGTTTTTT.

This clone came up a few times. The chain employs TRBV7-3 and TRBJ2-1; possible D gene TRBD2, 5 bases. The CDR3 consists of 16 residues. Per germline, CDR1 SGHTA and CDR2 FQGTGA. V lost 2 bases and J lost 9, with 20 bases in between. CDR3: CASSLVAVRVLGEQFF. Written as DNA, the CDR3 is TGTGCCAGCAGCTTAGTGGCGGTGCGGGTTCTGGGTGAGCAGTTCTTC.

This clone was recorded a few times. The V and J genes are TRBV13 and TRBJ2-3; 8 bases are shared with TRBD2. CDR3 length: 15 residues. The V gene end was trimmed by 5 bases and the J gene end by 1 base; junction bases not matched to a gene: 5. Germline V gene lookup returns CDR1 PRHDT and CDR2 FYEKMQ (reference sequence). The CDR3 bases are TGTGCCAGCAGCACTTCGACTAGCGGCACAGATACGCAGTATTTT. Its translation: CASSTSTSGTDTQYF.

This clone was seen a few times. The chain combines TRBV6-5 with TRBJ2-7, with 7 bases lining up with TRBD2. With V trimmed by 7 bases and J by 6 bases, 6 bases remained unmatched. Germline CDR1 MNHEY, CDR2 SVGAGI. The CDR3 is 12 amino acids. DNA of the CDR3: TGTGCCAGCACCCGACTAGCCGCCGAGCAGTACTTC. Translating it yields CASTRLAAEQYF.

This clone was seen more than once but under ten times. The rearrangement links TRBV9 to TRBJ1-2, with no clear D. CDR1 is SGDLS, CDR2 YYNGEE, per germline. V was clipped by 0 bases and J by 4 bases, with 7 bases between them. This CDR3 comprises 13 residues. The DNA for the CDR3 is TGTGCCAGCAGCGTAGCGGAGGGCTATGGCTACACCTTC. This encodes CASSVAEGYGYTF.

This clone has just a few counts. V is TRBV2 and J is TRBJ2-5; TRBD2 might be the D (5 bases). The CDR3 is 14 residues long. Trimming took off 6 bases at V and 5 bases at J, with 16 bases between the two ends. The V gene's germline CDR1 is SNHLY and CDR2 FYNNEI. The DNA for the CDR3 is TGTGCCAGCAGCCAGCCTGGGAGAATCGAGACCCAGTACTTC. It specifies CASSQPGRIETQYF. Full variable domain (missing parts from reference TRBV2 and TRBJ2-5): EPEVTQTPSHQVTQMGQEVILRCVPISNHLYFYWYRQILGQKVEFLVSFYNNEISEKSEIFDDQFSVERPDGSNFTLKIRSTKLEDSAMYFCASSQPGRIETQYFGPGTRLLVL.

This clone was detected only a few times. The chain recombines TRBV7-9 with TRBJ2-2, with 9 nucleotides matching TRBD2. After removal of 5 bases from V and 3 bases from J, the junction contained 7 bases not matched to a gene. The CDR3 loop spans 16 amino acids. The germline gives CDR1 SEHNR, CDR2 FQNEAQ (reference sequence). The CDR3 loop reads CASSRAGGPYTGELFF. The CDR3 nucleotides are TGTGCCAGCAGCAGAGCGGGAGGCCCATACACCGGGGAGCTGTTTTTT.

This clone has more than one count but fewer than ten. J is TRBJ1-1 and V is TRBV19; maybe TRBD1 (6 bases). The CDR3 extends over 17 amino acids. Germline V CDR1 and CDR2: LNHDA, SQIVND (reference sequence). Trimming shortened V by 6 bases and J by 0 bases, and 20 bases separated the two germline ends. The CDR3: CASRKTQGRLMNTEAFF. The CDR3 nucleotides read TGTGCCAGTAGGAAGACACAGGGACGATTGATGAACACTGAAGCTTTCTTT.

This clone has a handful of counts. V gene TRBV5-1 combines with J gene TRBJ1-2, with TRBD1 identical over 9 bases. J lost 4 bases, V lost 4 bases, and 8 bases had no gene match. This CDR3 has 15 amino acids. CDR1 SGHRS and CDR2 YFSETQ come from the germline V gene. The chain's CDR3 is CASSVQGANSYGYTF. In nucleotides, the CDR3 is TGCGCCAGCAGCGTACAGGGGGCAAATAGCTATGGCTACACCTTC.